Shown below are 7 T cell receptor beta chains from a single sample sequenced in a study of Tregs in tolerant kidney transplant recipients. This table comes from immunoSEQ multiplex PCR, and its TCRdb copy is limited to in-frame clones, with some not included. The data contain about 110,000 clones, around 90% of them seen just once; the ten biggest clones take up 0.34%. Sequencing was performed on CD4+ T cells from blood, taken before the transplant. The receptors derive from a human donor who received a combined kidney and bone marrow transplant.

The table lists this clone with a count of one. J is TRBJ2-3 and V is TRBV7-2; D is perhaps TRBD2 (6 bases). Trimming pared 1 base from V and 2 bases from J, leaving 16 bases between. There are 17 residues in the CDR3. Germline V gene data show CDR1 as SGHTA and CDR2 as FQGNSA. As DNA, the CDR3 is TGTGCCAGCAGCTTAGTTATGGGGGGACTTTTCACAGATACGCAGTATTTT. Protein: CASSLVMGGLFTDTQYF.

The chain has TRBV7-2 and TRBJ2-1; perhaps TRBD2 as D (6 bases). V lost 5 bases to trimming and J lost 10 bases, with 15 bases between them. The CDR3 contains 13 residues. Germline V gene sequence: CDR1 SGHTA, CDR2 FQGNSA. CDR3 region: CASSPPGTPEQFF. As DNA, the CDR3 is TGTGCCAGCAGCCCGCCCGGGACTCCCGAGCAGTTCTTC.

The chain carries TRBV11-2 and TRBJ2-7; 8 nucleotides line up with TRBD2. Trimming at V came to 5 bases and at J to 3 bases, leaving 9 bases not matched to a gene. This CDR3 region has 15 residues. Germline CDR1 SGHAT, CDR2 FQNNGV. The CDR3 loop reads CASSNGGATNYEQYF. The CDR3, as DNA: TGTGCCAGCAGCAACGGGGGGGCTACAAACTACGAGCAGTACTTC.

The J gene is TRBJ1-2, the V gene TRBV29-1; TRBD1 agrees at 9 bases. Germline assignment: CDR1 SQVTM and CDR2 ANQGSEA. The CDR3 has 12 residues. Trimming took 7 bases from V and 7 from J; bases not matched to a gene: 7. The CDR3 nucleotides are TGCAGCGCACAACAGGGGGCAGGTGGCTACACCTTC. Translation gives CSAQQGAGGYTF.

The J gene is TRBJ1-2, the V gene TRBV6-5, with D uncertain. The ends were cut back, 6 bases at V and 7 bases at J, with 18 bases in the middle. The CDR3 contains 14 residues. In germline, CDR1 is MNHEY, CDR2 SVGAGI. The CDR3 protein is CASRTDGEARGYTF. CDR3 DNA: TGTGCCAGCAGGACGGACGGGGAGGCTCGTGGCTACACCTTC.

The V call is TRBV5-1, the J call TRBJ2-3, with 8 positions matching TRBD2. The CDR3 extends over 15 amino acids. CDR1 and CDR2 from the germline V gene are SGHRS and YFSETQ. Germline trimming cut 0 bases from V and 4 bases from J; bases unmatched to any gene: 4. CDR3 protein: CASSLDGGAADTQYF. In DNA form, the CDR3 reads TGCGCCAGCAGCTTGGACGGGGGGGCAGCAGATACGCAGTATTTT. The complete variable domain, with remaining parts taken from reference TRBV5-1 and TRBJ2-3, reads KAGVTQTPRYLIKTRGQQVTLSCSPISGHRSVSWYQQTPGQGLQFLFEYFSETQRNKGNFPGRFSGRQFSNSRSEMNVSTLELGDSALYLCASSLDGGAADTQYFGPGTRLTVL.

The chain combines TRBV7-9 with TRBJ2-2; D gene ambiguous. Trimming cost V 1 base and J 7 bases, with 7 bases left between them. The CDR3 consists of 13 residues. CDR1 and CDR2 from the germline V gene are SEHNR and FQNEAQ (reference sequence). The DNA for the CDR3 is TGTGCCAGCAGCTTAGACCTCGGCGGGGAGCTGTTTTTT. The encoded protein is CASSLDLGGELFF.